The 10 T cell receptor beta chains reported below all come from one sample, sequenced in a study of cytomegalovirus exposure and HLA in healthy donors (dated by TCRdb to about 2017). Library construction relied on the immunoSEQ multiplex PCR assay. TCRdb provides this immuneACCESS table in a form limited to in-frame rearrangements. Some clones are lacking; in checked studies, under half of them reflect an unresolved V gene, and why the rest are absent is not known. The sample table shows 300,000 to 350,000 clones, and roughly 90% are seen once. The ten most abundant clones make up roughly 0.96% of the sample. Sequenced: PBMCs. These receptors came from a man in his thirties or forties in good health and CMV-seronegative.

The CDR3 sequence: CASSGLGGAYYGYTF. The DNA for the CDR3 is TGTGCCAGCAGTGGATTAGGGGGCGCTTACTATGGCTACACCTTC. The V call is TRBV2, the J call TRBJ1-2; 7 bases map to TRBD1. Trimming cost V 4 bases and J 3 bases; bases outside gene matches: 8. CDR1 is SNHLY and CDR2 is FYNNEI in the germline V gene. The CDR3 length is 15 residues.

The chain combines TRBV5-5 with TRBJ1-1; a possible D gene is TRBD1 (6 bases). The V end lost 3 bases, the J end lost 5 bases, and 14 bases lay between the germline ends. Germline V gene data show CDR1 as SGHKS and CDR2 as YYEKEE (reference sequence). The CDR3 totals 14 residues. The CDR3 spells CASSSTGTNTEAFF. The CDR3 DNA is TGTGCCAGCAGCTCTACAGGGACAAATACTGAAGCTTTCTTT.

The chain employs TRBV18 and TRBJ1-2; D is undetermined. The CDR3 loop spans 14 amino acids. The V end lost 6 bases, the J end lost 8 bases, and 19 bases lay between the germline ends. Germline V gives CDR1 KGHSH, CDR2 LQKENI. The CDR3 DNA follows: TGTGCCAGCTCTTACCTGGACTCGTCGGGAGGCTACACCTTC. It specifies CASSYLDSSGGYTF.

This clone was detected once. V gene TRBV14 combines with J gene TRBJ2-2; D is perhaps TRBD1 (6 bases). The CDR3 is 17 amino acids. V was shortened by 0 bases and J by 6 bases, with 17 bases between the two germline ends. The germline V gene encodes CDR1 SGHDN and CDR2 FVKESK. In nucleotides, the CDR3 is TGTGCCAGCAGCCAAGATCCGGCAGGGGCTTTCCCCGGGGAGCTGTTTTTT. Its protein is CASSQDPAGAFPGELFF.

The CDR3 DNA follows: TGTGCCAGCAGTGAAGGGACAGGAGATCCCTCCTACGAGCAGTACTTC. Translating it yields CASSEGTGDPSYEQYF. The genes are TRBV6-1 and TRBJ2-7; 7 positions agree with TRBD1. Germline CDR1 reads MNHNS; CDR2 reads SASEGT. V trimming: 1 base; J trimming: 0 bases; junction bases outside the gene matches: 6. This CDR3 spans 16 amino acids.

The rearrangement uses TRBV5-1 and TRBJ2-3; 10 bases align to TRBD2. There are 18 residues in the CDR3. After removal of 4 bases from V and 0 bases from J, the junction contained 11 bases not matched to a gene. The germline V gene has CDR1 SGHRS and CDR2 YFSETQ. CDR3 nucleotide sequence: TGCGCCAGCAGCGGAGCAGCGGGGGGGCCCCCTAGCACAGATACGCAGTATTTT. This codes for CASSGAAGGPPSTDTQYF. Drawing the rest from reference TRBV5-1 and TRBJ2-3, the complete variable domain is KAGVTQTPRYLIKTRGQQVTLSCSPISGHRSVSWYQQTPGQGLQFLFEYFSETQRNKGNFPGRFSGRQFSNSRSEMNVSTLELGDSALYLCASSGAAGGPPSTDTQYFGPGTRLTVL.

This chain links TRBV6-5 with TRBJ1-2, with D uncertain. The CDR3 is 15 amino acids. V was cut by 0 bases and J by 2 bases, with 10 bases left in between. Per germline, CDR1 MNHEY and CDR2 SVGAGI. As DNA, the CDR3 is TGTGCCAGCAGTTACTCCCGGGGTTGGAACTATGGCTACACCTTC. Protein product: CASSYSRGWNYGYTF.

The chain has TRBV6-1 and TRBJ2-5; D is unclear. The DNA end favors TRBJ2-7, so the J call may be wrong. The germline gives CDR1 MNHNS, CDR2 SASEGT. The CDR3 runs 13 residues. CDR3 sequence (DNA): TGTGCCAGCAGTATGGCAGGCGTCTACGAGCAGTACTTC. Its protein product is CASSMAGVYEQYF.

The V gene is TRBV11-1, the J gene TRBJ1-1; D remains ambiguous. Germline-derived CDR1 and CDR2 are SGHAT and FQDESV (reference sequence). Trimming took off 1 base at V and 5 bases at J, with 14 bases between the two ends. The CDR3 is 15 residues long. CDR3 bases: TGTGCCAGCAGCTTAGGGCCAGGTTGGTCGACTGAAGCTTTCTTT. It yields the protein CASSLGPGWSTEAFF.

The chain recombines TRBV7-6 with TRBJ2-3; TRBD2 matches 8 bases. Germline V gives CDR1 SGHVS, CDR2 FNYEAQ. This CDR3 comprises 13 residues. V gave up 1 base and J gave up 14 bases; unmatched junction bases: 8. The DNA of the CDR3 is TGTGCCAGCAGCTTAGTGGCGGGGGGCCCGGTGTATTTT. Translated, it gives CASSLVAGGPVYF.